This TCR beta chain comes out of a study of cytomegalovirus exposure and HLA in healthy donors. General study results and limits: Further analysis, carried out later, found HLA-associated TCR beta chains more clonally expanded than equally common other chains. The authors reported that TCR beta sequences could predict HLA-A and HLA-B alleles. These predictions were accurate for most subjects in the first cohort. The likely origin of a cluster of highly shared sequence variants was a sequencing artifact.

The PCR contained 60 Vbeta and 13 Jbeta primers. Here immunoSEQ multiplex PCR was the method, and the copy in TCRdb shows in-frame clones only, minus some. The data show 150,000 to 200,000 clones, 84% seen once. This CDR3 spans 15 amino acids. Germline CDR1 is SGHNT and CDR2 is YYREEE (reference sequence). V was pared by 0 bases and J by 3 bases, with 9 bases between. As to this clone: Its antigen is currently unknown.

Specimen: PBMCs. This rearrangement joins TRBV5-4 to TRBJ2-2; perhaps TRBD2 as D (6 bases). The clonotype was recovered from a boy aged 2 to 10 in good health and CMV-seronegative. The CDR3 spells CASSLDGGHTGELFF. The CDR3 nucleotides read TGTGCCAGCAGCTTGGACGGGGGACACACCGGGGAGCTGTTTTTT.